This TCR beta chain was profiled in a study of radiotherapy plus CTLA-4 blockade in lung cancer. Background on the study: About 17% of enrolled patients responded objectively, and approximately 30% had disease control. Whole-study results and caveats: Best predicting response, reportedly, were early blood T cell clone dynamics, with interferon-beta.

In this sample, this clone turned up a few times. Its antigen is not known. The V gene's germline CDR1 is SNHLY and CDR2 FYNNEI. V shed 8 bases, J shed 1 base, and the junction held 4 bases outside the gene matches. The CDR3 extends over 14 amino acids. Profiled with immunoSEQ multiplex PCR; TCRdb holds only in-frame clones, not every one. The data contain around 43,000 clones, under 80% of them singletons. The clonotype originates from a human donor with non-small cell lung cancer who had stable disease on radiotherapy plus ipilimumab. The rearrangement links TRBV2 to TRBJ2-3; 9 bases line up with TRBD2. Sequenced material: peripheral blood, taken from a patient treated with radiotherapy plus ipilimumab. In nucleotides, the CDR3 is TGTGCCAGCGATGAGCGGGGGGGCACAGATACGCAGTATTTT. Encoded protein: CASDERGGTDTQYF.